This TCR beta chain was sequenced in a study of T cell responses to AZD1222 COVID-19 vaccine. Broader study findings: CD4 TCRs covered the whole spike, strongest at regions 160-218 and 743-854. Repertoires were obtained only post-peak T cell response.

About this clone: Its cognate antigen is unknown.

Assay used: immunoSEQ multiplex PCR; TCRdb lists only in-frame clones, some missing. Of approximately 130,000 clones listed, over 85% are singletons. Germline loops: CDR1 LNHNV, CDR2 YYDKDF (reference sequence). This CDR3 has 14 residues. The ends were cut back, 3 bases at V and 0 bases at J, with 3 bases in the middle. The sequenced sample was peripheral blood, obtained on day 0 of AZD1222 vaccination. This receptor was obtained from an adult in good health. This rearrangement joins TRBV15 to TRBJ1-6; D gene uncertain. CDR3 amino acids: CATSRSSYNSPLHF. As DNA, the CDR3 is TGTGCCACCAGCAGGAGCTCCTATAATTCACCCCTCCACTTT.